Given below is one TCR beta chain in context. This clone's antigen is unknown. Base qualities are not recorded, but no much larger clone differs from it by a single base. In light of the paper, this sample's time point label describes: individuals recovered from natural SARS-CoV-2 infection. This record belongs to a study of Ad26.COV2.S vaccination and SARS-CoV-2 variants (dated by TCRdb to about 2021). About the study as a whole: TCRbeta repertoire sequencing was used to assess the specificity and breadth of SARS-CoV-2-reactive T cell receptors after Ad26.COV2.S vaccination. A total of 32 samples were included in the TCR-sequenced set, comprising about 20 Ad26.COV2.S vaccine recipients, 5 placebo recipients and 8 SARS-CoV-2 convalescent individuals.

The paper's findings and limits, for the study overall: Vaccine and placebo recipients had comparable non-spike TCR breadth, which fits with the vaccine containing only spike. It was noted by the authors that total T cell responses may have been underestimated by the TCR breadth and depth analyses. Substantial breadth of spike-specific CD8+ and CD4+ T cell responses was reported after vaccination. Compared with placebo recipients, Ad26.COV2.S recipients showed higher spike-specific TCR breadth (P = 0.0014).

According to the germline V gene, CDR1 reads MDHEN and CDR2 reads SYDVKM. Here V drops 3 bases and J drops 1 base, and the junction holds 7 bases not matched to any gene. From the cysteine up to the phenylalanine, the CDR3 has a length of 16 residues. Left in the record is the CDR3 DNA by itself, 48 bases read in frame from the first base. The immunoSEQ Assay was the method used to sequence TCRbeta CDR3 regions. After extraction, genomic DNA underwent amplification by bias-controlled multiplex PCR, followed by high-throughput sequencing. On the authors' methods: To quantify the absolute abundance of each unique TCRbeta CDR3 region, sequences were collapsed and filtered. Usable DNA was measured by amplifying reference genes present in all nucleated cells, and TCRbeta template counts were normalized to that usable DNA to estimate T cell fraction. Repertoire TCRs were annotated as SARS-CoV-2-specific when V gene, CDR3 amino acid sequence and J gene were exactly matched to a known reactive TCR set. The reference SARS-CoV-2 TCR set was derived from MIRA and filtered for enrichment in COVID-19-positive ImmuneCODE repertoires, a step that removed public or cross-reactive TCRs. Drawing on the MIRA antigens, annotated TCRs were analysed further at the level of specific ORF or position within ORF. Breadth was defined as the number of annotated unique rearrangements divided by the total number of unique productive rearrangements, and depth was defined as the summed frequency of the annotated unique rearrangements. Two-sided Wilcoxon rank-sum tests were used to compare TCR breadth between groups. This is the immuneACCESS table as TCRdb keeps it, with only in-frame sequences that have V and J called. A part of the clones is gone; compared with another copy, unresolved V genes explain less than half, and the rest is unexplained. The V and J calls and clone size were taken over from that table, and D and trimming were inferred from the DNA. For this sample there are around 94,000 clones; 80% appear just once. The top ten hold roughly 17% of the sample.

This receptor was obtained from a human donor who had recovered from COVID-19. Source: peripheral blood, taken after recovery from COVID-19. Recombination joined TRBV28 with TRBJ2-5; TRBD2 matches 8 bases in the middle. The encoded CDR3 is CASSLGAGGPQETQYF. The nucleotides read TGTGCCAGCAGTTTGGGTGCGGGGGGTCCCCAAGAGACCCAGTACTTC.